A selection of T cell receptor beta chains follows, all from one sample in a study of T cells in localized non-small cell lung cancer. TCRdb's table, derived via immunoSEQ multiplex PCR, lists solely in-frame clones and lacks some. This sample yields roughly 76,000 clones, of which around 81% are seen a single time; 15% to 20% belongs to the top ten. Sequencing was performed on PBMCs, taken before any cancer treatment. Receptors originate from a man between 40 and 70 years old with stage II squamous cell lung carcinoma. Both conserved end residues are part of each CDR3. The D gene is left open where the match is weak. The size of a clone is reported for some rows only, either as once, few or many, or as a class for expanded clones.

abundance	d_gene	len	v_gene	j_gene	CDR3aa	CDR3nt
-	TRBD2	15	TRBV6-6	TRBJ2-1	CASSSGGSSYNEQFF	TGTGCCAGCAGTTCGGGGGGGAGCTCCTACAATGAGCAGTTCTTC
-	TRBD1	16	TRBV19	TRBJ2-1	CASSTDRGASYNEQFF	TGTGCCAGTAGTACTGACAGGGGAGCCTCCTACAATGAGCAGTTCTTC
-	-	15	TRBV9	TRBJ2-3	CASSSEGSGTDTQYF	TGTGCCAGCAGCTCGGAGGGCAGCGGCACAGATACGCAGTATTTT
-	TRBD1	13	TRBV28	TRBJ1-5	CASGTGGTQPQHF	TGTGCCAGCGGGACAGGGGGCACTCAGCCCCAGCATTTT
-	-	13	TRBV18	TRBJ1-6	CASSPGTDSPLHF	TGTGCCAGCTCACCAGGGACGGATTCACCCCTCCACTTT
-	-	13	TRBV4-2	TRBJ2-1	CASSEDRDNEQFF	TGTGCCAGCAGCGAGGACCGAGACAATGAGCAGTTCTTC
-	-	15	TRBV7-9	TRBJ2-1	CASSSTSHSYNEQFF	TGTGCCAGCAGCTCCACTAGTCATTCCTACAATGAGCAGTTCTTC
-	TRBD1	14	TRBV7-9	TRBJ2-7	CASSPQGKAYEQYF	TGTGCCAGCAGCCCACAGGGGAAAGCCTACGAGCAGTACTTC
-	-	13	TRBV5-1	TRBJ2-5	CASTRTAQETQYF	TGCGCCAGCACCCGGACAGCCCAAGAGACCCAGTACTTC
-	-	13	TRBV4-3	TRBJ1-1	CASSQERGTEAFF	TGCGCCAGCAGCCAAGAAAGGGGGACTGAAGCTTTCTTT
few	-	15	TRBV5-1	TRBJ2-3	CASRKEGYSTDTQYF	TGCGCCAGCAGGAAGGAGGGGTATAGCACAGATACGCAGTATTTT
-	-	14	TRBV11-2	TRBJ1-5	CASSQMGGDQPQHF	TGTGCCAGCAGCCAAATGGGGGGAGATCAGCCCCAGCATTTT
-	-	16	TRBV9	TRBJ1-2	CASSYQDKGLSYGYTF	TGTGCCAGCAGCTACCAGGACAAAGGTTTATCCTATGGCTACACCTTC
-	TRBD1	14	TRBV4-1	TRBJ1-2	CASSPSTGGYGYTF	TGCGCCAGCAGCCCCTCGACAGGGGGCTATGGCTACACCTTC
-	TRBD2	13	TRBV7-2	TRBJ2-3	CASSLLAADTQYF	TGTGCCAGCAGCTTGCTAGCGGCAGATACGCAGTATTTT
-	-	14	TRBV12-5	TRBJ1-4	CASGLSWTPKKLFF	TGTGCTAGTGGTTTGTCCTGGACCCCAAAAAAACTGTTTTTT
-	-	13	TRBV28	TRBJ1-2	CASSPSTAYGYTF	TGTGCCAGCAGTCCCTCGACGGCCTATGGCTACACCTTC
-	TRBD2	14	TRBV5-5	TRBJ2-3	CASSSGTSVDTQYF	TGTGCCAGCAGCTCCGGGACTAGCGTAGATACGCAGTATTTT
-	-	13	TRBV19	TRBJ1-1	CASSLAANTEAFF	TGTGCCAGTAGCCTAGCAGCCAACACTGAAGCTTTCTTT
-	-	14	TRBV19	TRBJ1-6	CASSISRDNSPLHF	TGTGCCAGTAGTATAAGCCGAGATAATTCACCCCTCCACTTT
-	-	14	TRBV30	TRBJ2-7	CASTKGTYSYEQYF	TGTGCCTCCACTAAGGGAACTTACTCCTACGAGCAGTACTTC
once	-	15	TRBV19	TRBJ1-5	CASSRPEGSNQPQHF	TGTGCCAGTAGCCGGCCGGAAGGCTCCAATCAGCCCCAGCATTTT
once	TRBD1	15	TRBV2	TRBJ2-5	CASRDRQGGQETQYF	TGTGCCAGCAGGGACCGACAGGGGGGACAAGAGACCCAGTACTTC